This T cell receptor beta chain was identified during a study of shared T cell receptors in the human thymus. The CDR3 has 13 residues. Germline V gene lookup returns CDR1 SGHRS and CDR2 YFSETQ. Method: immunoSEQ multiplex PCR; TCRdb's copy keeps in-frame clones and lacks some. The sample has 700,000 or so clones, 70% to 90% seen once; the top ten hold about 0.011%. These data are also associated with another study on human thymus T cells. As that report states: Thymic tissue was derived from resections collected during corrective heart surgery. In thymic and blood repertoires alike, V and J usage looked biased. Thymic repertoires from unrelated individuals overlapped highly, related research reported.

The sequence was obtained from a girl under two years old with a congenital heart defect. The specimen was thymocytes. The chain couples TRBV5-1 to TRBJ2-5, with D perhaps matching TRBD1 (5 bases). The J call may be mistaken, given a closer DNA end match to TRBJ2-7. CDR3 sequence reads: CASSGDRSYEQYF. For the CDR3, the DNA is TGCGCCAGCAGCGGAGACAGATCCTACGAGCAGTACTTC.